The 5 T cell receptor beta chains below all came from one sample that was sequenced in a study of T-cell reconstitution after alpha-beta-depleted transplantation in children. Preparing the TCRbeta library involved the use of unique molecular identifiers. TCRdb ran MiXCR on the PCR reads and lists one entry per CDR3 protein. The table lists 300,000 to 350,000 distinct CDR3 sequences, approximately 20% of them singletons. Source: PBMCs, mostly from graft donor cells, taken 180 days after TCRalphabeta/CD19-depleted stem cell transplant. The receptors shown here come from a male patient younger than 18 who had a stem cell transplant for acute lymphoblastic leukemia, so the T cells may come from the graft donor.

This clonotype showed up just a few times. At one of its ends the junction is not consistent with the germline gene, which may arise from a read error. The chain employs TRBV14 and TRBJ2-3; TRBD2 matches at 9 bases. The CDR3 covers 16 residues. From germline, CDR1 is SGHDN and CDR2 FVKESK. CDR3 region: CASSQAGTPGLARRQF. The DNA for the CDR3 is TGTGCCAGCAGCCAAGCCGGGACCCCAGGACTAGCGCGAAGACAATTT.

V gene TRBV11-2 combines with J gene TRBJ1-1; D remains unclear. Trimming removed 0 bases from V and 10 bases from J, with 12 bases in between. Germline V lookup: CDR1 SGHAT, CDR2 FQNNGV. CDR3 size: 13 residues. DNA of the CDR3: TGTGCCAGCAGCTTAGATCGAGTCAGCGGAGCTTTCTTT. Encoded protein: CASSLDRVSGAFF.

V usage is TRBV6-6 and J usage is TRBJ1-2, with D possibly matching TRBD1 (6 bases). The ends were cut back, 9 bases at V and 6 bases at J, with 17 bases in the middle. Looked up from germline, CDR1 is MNHNY and CDR2 is SVGAGI (reference sequence). CDR3 size: 13 residues. The CDR3 loop reads CASQQGTMDGYTF. In DNA, the CDR3 is TGTGCCAGTCAACAGGGAACGATGGATGGCTACACCTTC.

This chain links TRBV24-1 with TRBJ2-2; D is possibly TRBD2 (5 bases). Trimming left V 9 bases short and J 3 bases short, with 10 bases between. Germline CDR1 is KGHDR and CDR2 is SFDVKD. CDR3 length: 13 residues. The CDR3 reads CATRGVHTGELFF. The CDR3 DNA reads as TGTGCCACCCGGGGAGTCCACACCGGGGAGCTGTTTTTT.

The rearrangement uses TRBV7-3 and TRBJ2-6; no clear D. Germline V gives CDR1 SGHTA, CDR2 FQGTGA. V was shortened by 4 bases and J by 0 bases, with 7 bases between the two germline ends. The CDR3 loop spans 15 amino acids. The CDR3 DNA reads as TGTGCCAGCAGCTCGGACCGCTCTGGGGCCAACGTCCTGACTTTC. Translation gives CASSSDRSGANVLTF.